The 9 T cell receptor beta chains listed next were all sequenced from one sample in a study of Ad26.COV2.S vaccination and SARS-CoV-2 variants. Profiling relied on immunoSEQ multiplex PCR, and the TCRdb table lists in-frame clones only, not all of them. The sample contains around 300,000 clones, roughly 90% of which appear only once. Treatment here: 15 to 20 received Ad26.COV2.S at low or high dose, single or two shots; 5 received placebo; per-sample allocation not given. The investigators took samples on day 63 after the first vaccine or placebo injection. Sequencing was performed on peripheral blood, taken in a trial of Ad26.COV2.S vaccine versus placebo. Receptors were obtained from a person between 18 and 59 years old who received the Ad26.COV2.S COVID-19 vaccine or a placebo.

The chain has TRBV27 and TRBJ2-7, with D possibly matching TRBD2 (5 bases). The V gene's germline CDR1 is MNHEY and CDR2 SMNVEV (reference sequence). The CDR3 spans 13 residues. V was shortened by 2 bases and J by 7 bases, with 12 bases between the two germline ends. The CDR3 DNA reads as TGTGCCAGCAGTTTAAGGTCCGGGGAAGAGCAGTACTTC. It encodes CASSLRSGEEQYF.

Points on this clone: At one end the junction does not follow the germline gene, possibly because of a read error. V usage is TRBV4-1 and J usage is TRBJ1-3; no reliable D call. The CDR3 is made up of 10 amino acids. The V gene's germline CDR1 is MGHRA and CDR2 YSYEKL. DNA for the CDR3: TGCGCCAGCAGCCAAGAGAAATTGAGTTTT. It yields the protein CASSQEKLSF.

The chain has TRBV13 and TRBJ2-3; D ambiguous. CDR3 size: 14 residues. Germline CDR1 is PRHDT and CDR2 is FYEKMQ (reference sequence). The V end lost 4 bases, the J end lost 4 bases, and 12 bases lay between the germline ends. For the CDR3, the DNA is TGTGCCAGCAGCTCCCGACTGGATTCAGATACGCAGTATTTT. Its protein product is CASSSRLDSDTQYF.

This clone was recorded at least ten times. The rearrangement links TRBV27 to TRBJ2-7; no clear D. Per germline, CDR1 MNHEY and CDR2 SMNVEV (reference sequence). CDR3 size: 14 residues. V lost 3 bases, J lost 6 bases, and 15 bases lay in between. This CDR3 is CASSFFSQPGEQYF. CDR3 DNA: TGTGCCAGCAGTTTTTTCTCCCAACCAGGCGAGCAGTACTTC.

The chain recombines TRBV5-5 with TRBJ2-7; TRBD1 is a possible D gene (6 bases). V was clipped by 3 bases and J by 0 bases, with 16 bases between them. Germline V gives CDR1 SGHKS, CDR2 YYEKEE (reference sequence). The CDR3 spans 16 residues. The CDR3 loop reads CASSYRNRDSSYEQYF. The CDR3 DNA reads TGTGCCAGCAGCTACCGAAACAGGGATAGCTCCTACGAGCAGTACTTC.

The V gene is TRBV9, the J gene TRBJ2-1, with D tentatively TRBD2 (7 bases). CDR3 length: 15 residues. Trimming cost V 4 bases and J 1 base, with 12 bases left between them. The germline V gene has CDR1 SGDLS and CDR2 YYNGEE. DNA of the CDR3: TGTGCCAGCAGCTGGGGGAGGGGGTCCTACAATGAGCAGTTCTTC. Its protein is CASSWGRGSYNEQFF. The variable domain in full, with the rest retrieved from reference TRBV9 and TRBJ2-1, is DSGVTQTPKHLITATGQRVTLRCSPRSGDLSVYWYQQSLDQGLQFLIQYYNGEERAKGNILERFSAQQFPDLHSELNLSSLELGDSALYFCASSWGRGSYNEQFFGPGTRLTVL.

The chain joins TRBV9 to TRBJ1-6, with D possibly matching TRBD1 (5 bases). Germline V gives CDR1 SGDLS, CDR2 YYNGEE. This CDR3 comprises 14 residues. V was cut by 3 bases and J by 6 bases, with 10 bases left in between. Here the CDR3 DNA reads TGTGCCAGCAGCGGGGGACGGGGTAATTCACCCCTCCACTTT. The encoded protein is CASSGGRGNSPLHF.

The V call is TRBV5-4, the J call TRBJ1-1; 10 bases match TRBD1. Looked up from germline, CDR1 is SGHNT and CDR2 is YYREEE (reference sequence). The ends lost 4 bases at V and 3 bases at J; junction bases unmatched: 12. The CDR3 extends over 17 amino acids. The CDR3 region is CASSSDRGRRGDTEAFF. The CDR3 DNA follows: TGTGCCAGCAGCAGCGACAGGGGGCGTCGCGGGGACACTGAAGCTTTCTTT.

J is TRBJ2-7 and V is TRBV21-1; the D segment call TRBD1 is taken from the table without a DNA check. TRBV21-1 is described as a pseudogene. The CDR3 covers 16 residues. CDR3 bases: TGTGCCAGCAGCAAAGAGGGACAGGCGTCCAGGAACGAGCAGTACTTC. Translating it yields CASSKEGQASRNEQYF.